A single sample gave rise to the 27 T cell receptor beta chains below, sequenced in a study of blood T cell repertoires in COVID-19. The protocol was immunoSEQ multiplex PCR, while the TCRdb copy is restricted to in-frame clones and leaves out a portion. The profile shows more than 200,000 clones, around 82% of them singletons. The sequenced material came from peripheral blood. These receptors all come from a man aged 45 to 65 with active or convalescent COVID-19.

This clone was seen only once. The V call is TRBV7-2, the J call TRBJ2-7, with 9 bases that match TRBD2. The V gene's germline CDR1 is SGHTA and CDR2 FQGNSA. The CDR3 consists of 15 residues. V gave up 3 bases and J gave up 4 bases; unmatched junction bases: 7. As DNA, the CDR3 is TGTGCCAGCAGCTTGCGGATAGCGGGGGCATACGAGCAGTACTTC. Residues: CASSLRIAGAYEQYF.

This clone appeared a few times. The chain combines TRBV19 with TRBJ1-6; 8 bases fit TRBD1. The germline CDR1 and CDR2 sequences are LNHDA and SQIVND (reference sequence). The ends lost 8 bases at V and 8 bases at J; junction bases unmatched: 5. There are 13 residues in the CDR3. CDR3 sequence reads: CASSDRGYSPLHF. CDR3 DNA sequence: TGTGCCAGTTCCGACAGGGGATATTCACCCCTCCACTTT.

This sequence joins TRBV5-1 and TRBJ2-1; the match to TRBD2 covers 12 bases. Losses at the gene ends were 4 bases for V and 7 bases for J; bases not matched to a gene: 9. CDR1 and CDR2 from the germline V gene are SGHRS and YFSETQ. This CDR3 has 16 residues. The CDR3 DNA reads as TGCGCCAGCAGCCCAAGGACTAGCGGGGCGGAGAATGAGCAGTTCTTC. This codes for CASSPRTSGAENEQFF.

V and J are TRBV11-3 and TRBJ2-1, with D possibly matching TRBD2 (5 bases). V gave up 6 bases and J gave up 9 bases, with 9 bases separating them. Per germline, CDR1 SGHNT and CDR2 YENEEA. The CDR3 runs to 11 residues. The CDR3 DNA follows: TGTGCCAGCAGGGATCGGGGTGAGCAGTTCTTC. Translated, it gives CASRDRGEQFF.

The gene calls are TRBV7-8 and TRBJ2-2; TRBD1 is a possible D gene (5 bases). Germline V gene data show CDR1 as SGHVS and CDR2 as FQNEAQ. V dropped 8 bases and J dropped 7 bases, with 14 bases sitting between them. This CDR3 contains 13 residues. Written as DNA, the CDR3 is TGTGCCAGCCGGGTTATCGACAGCGGGGAGCTGTTTTTT. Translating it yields CASRVIDSGELFF.

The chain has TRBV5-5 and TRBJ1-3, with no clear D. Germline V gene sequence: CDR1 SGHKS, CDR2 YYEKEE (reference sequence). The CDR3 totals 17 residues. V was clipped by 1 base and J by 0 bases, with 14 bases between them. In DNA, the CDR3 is TGTGCCAGCAGCTTGTTGGGAGGACTTGACTCTGGAAACACCATATATTTT. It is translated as CASSLLGGLDSGNTIYF.

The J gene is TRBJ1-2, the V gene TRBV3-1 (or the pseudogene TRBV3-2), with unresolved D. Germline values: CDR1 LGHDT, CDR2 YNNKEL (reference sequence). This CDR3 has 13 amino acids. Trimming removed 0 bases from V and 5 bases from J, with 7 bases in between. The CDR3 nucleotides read TGTGCCAGCAGCCAAGAAGGCGGGTATGGCTACACCTTC. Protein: CASSQEGGYGYTF.

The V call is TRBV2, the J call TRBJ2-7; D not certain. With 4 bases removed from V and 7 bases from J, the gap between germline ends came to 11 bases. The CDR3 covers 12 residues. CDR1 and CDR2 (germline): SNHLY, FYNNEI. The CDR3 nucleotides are TGTGCCAGCAGTGGCAGGCTCGTTGAGCAGTACTTC. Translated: CASSGRLVEQYF.

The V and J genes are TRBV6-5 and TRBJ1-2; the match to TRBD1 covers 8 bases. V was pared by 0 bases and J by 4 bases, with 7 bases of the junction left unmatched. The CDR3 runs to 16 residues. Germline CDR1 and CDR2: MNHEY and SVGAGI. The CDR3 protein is CASSYSSAGGGYGYTF. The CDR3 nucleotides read TGTGCCAGCAGTTACTCGTCCGCAGGGGGCGGCTATGGCTACACCTTC.

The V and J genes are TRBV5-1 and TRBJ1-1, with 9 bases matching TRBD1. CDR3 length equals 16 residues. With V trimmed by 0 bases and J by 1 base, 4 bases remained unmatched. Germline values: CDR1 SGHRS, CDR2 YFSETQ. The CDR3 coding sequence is TGCGCCAGCAGCTTGGAGGGACAGGGACCGAACACTGAAGCTTTCTTT. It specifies CASSLEGQGPNTEAFF.

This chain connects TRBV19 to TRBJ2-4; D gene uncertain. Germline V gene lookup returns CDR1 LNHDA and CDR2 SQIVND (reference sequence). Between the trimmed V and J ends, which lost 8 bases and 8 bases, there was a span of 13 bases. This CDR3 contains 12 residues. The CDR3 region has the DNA TGTGCCAGTGGGCACGAATATGACATTCAGTACTTC. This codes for CASGHEYDIQYF.

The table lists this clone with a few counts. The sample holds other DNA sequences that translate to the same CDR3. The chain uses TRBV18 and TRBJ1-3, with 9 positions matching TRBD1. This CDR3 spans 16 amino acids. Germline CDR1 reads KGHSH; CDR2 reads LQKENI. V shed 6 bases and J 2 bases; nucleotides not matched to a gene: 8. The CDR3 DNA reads TGTGCCAGCTCGCCCCTTGGGACAGGGACTGGAAACACCATATATTTT. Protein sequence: CASSPLGTGTGNTIYF.

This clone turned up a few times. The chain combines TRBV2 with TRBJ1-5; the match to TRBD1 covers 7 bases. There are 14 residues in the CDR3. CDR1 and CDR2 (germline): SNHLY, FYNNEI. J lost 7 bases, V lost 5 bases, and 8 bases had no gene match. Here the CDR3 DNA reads TGTGCCAGCAGTCGGACAGGACCGATCCAGCCCCAGCATTTT. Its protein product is CASSRTGPIQPQHF. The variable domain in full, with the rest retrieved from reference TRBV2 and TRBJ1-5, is EPEVTQTPSHQVTQMGQEVILRCVPISNHLYFYWYRQILGQKVEFLVSFYNNEISEKSEIFDDQFSVERPDGSNFTLKIRSTKLEDSAMYFCASSRTGPIQPQHFGDGTRLSIL.

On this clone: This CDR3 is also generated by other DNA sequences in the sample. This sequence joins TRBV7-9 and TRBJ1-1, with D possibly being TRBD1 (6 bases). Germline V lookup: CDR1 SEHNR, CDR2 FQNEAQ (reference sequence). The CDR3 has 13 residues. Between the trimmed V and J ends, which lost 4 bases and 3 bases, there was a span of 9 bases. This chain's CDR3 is CASSSGQHTEAFF. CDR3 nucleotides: TGTGCCAGCAGCTCAGGACAGCACACTGAAGCTTTCTTT. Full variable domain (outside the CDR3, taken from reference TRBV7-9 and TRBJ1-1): DTGVSQNPRHKITKRGQNVTFRCDPISEHNRLYWYRQTLGQGPEFLTYFQNEAQLEKSRLLSDRFSAERPKGSFSTLEIQRTEQGDSAMYLCASSSGQHTEAFFGQGTRLTVV.

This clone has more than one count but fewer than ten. The CDR3 here is CAISEAVEGYGYTF. CDR3 nucleotides: TGTGCCATCAGTGAGGCAGTGGAGGGGTATGGCTACACCTTC. The chain carries TRBV10-3 and TRBJ1-2; D might be TRBD1 (5 bases). The CDR3 spans 14 residues. From germline, CDR1 is ENHRY and CDR2 SYGVKD. With 2 bases removed from V and 5 bases from J, the gap between germline ends came to 12 bases.

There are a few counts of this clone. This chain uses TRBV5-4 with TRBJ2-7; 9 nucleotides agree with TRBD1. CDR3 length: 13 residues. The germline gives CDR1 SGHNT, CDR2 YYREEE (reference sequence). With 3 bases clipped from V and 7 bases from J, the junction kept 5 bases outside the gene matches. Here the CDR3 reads CASSWGQGREQYF. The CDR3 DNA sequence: TGTGCCAGCAGCTGGGGACAGGGAAGGGAGCAGTACTTC.

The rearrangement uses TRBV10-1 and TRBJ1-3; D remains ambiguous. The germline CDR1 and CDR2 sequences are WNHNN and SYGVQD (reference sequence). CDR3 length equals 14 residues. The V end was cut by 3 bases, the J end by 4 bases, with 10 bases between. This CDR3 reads CASSDSRHGNTIYF. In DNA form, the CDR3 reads TGCGCCAGCAGTGATTCGAGGCACGGAAACACCATATATTTT.

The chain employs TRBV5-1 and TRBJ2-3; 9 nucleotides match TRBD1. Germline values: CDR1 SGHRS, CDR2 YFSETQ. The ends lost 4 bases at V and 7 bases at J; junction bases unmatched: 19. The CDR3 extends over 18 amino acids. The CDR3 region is CASSEIGATGTGLYTQYF. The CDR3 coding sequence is TGCGCCAGCAGCGAGATTGGGGCTACCGGGACAGGGTTATATACGCAGTATTTT.

CDR3 loop: CAWGRRGKYEQYF. The DNA of the CDR3 is TGTGCCTGGGGTAGGAGGGGAAAATACGAGCAGTACTTC. The chain is built from TRBV30 and TRBJ2-7; TRBD2 is a possible D gene (6 bases). Germline V gene sequence: CDR1 GTSNPN, CDR2 SVGIG (reference sequence). This CDR3 region has 13 residues. V lost 5 bases to trimming and J lost 4 bases, with 15 bases between them.

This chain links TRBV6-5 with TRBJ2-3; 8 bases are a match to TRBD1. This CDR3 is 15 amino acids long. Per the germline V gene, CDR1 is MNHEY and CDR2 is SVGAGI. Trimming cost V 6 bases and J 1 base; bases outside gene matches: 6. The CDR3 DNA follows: TGTGCCAGCAGGGGCAGGGGGCGAGGCACAGATACGCAGTATTTT. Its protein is CASRGRGRGTDTQYF.

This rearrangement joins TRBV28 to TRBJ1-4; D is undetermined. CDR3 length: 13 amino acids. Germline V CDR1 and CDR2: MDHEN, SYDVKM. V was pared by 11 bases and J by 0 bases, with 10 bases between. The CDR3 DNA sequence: TGTGCCGCTGGAGGAACAACTAATGAAAAACTGTTTTTT. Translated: CAAGGTTNEKLFF.

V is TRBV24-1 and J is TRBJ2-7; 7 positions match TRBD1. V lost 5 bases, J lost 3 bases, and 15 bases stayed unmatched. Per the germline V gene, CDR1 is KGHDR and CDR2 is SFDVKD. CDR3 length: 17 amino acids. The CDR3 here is CATSGRASAGGFYEQYF. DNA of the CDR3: TGTGCCACCAGTGGTAGGGCTTCGGCAGGGGGATTCTACGAGCAGTACTTC.

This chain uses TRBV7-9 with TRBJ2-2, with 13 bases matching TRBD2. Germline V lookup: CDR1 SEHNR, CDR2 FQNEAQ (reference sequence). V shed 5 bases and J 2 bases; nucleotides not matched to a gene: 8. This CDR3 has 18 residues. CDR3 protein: CASSPPGLAGINTGELFF. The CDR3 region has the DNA TGTGCCAGCAGCCCACCGGGACTAGCGGGGATAAACACCGGGGAGCTGTTTTTT.

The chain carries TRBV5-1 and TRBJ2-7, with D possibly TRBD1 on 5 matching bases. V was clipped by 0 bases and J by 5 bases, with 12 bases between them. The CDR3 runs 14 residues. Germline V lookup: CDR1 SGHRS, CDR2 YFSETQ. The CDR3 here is CASSLDAGSNEQYF. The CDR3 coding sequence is TGCGCCAGCAGCTTGGATGCAGGGTCCAACGAGCAGTACTTC. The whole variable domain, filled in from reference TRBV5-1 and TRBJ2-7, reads KAGVTQTPRYLIKTRGQQVTLSCSPISGHRSVSWYQQTPGQGLQFLFEYFSETQRNKGNFPGRFSGRQFSNSRSEMNVSTLELGDSALYLCASSLDAGSNEQYFGPGTRLTVT.

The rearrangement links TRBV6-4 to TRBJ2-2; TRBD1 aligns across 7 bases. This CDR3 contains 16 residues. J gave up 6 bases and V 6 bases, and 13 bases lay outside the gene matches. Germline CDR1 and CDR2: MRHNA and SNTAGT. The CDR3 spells CASSTFDREKSGELFF. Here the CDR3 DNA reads TGTGCCAGCAGCACTTTTGACAGGGAGAAGTCCGGGGAGCTGTTTTTT.

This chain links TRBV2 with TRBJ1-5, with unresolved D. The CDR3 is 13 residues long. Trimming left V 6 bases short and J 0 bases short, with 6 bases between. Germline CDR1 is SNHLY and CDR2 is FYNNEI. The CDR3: CASSGNSNQPQHF. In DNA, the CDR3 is TGTGCCAGCAGCGGGAATAGCAATCAGCCCCAGCATTTT.

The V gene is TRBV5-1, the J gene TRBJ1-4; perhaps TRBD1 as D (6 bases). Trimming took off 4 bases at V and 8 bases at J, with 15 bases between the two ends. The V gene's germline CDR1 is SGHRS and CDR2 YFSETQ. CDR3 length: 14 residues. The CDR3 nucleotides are TGCGCCAGCAGCCTACTACAGGGAGGGGAAAAACTGTTTTTT. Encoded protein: CASSLLQGGEKLFF.